Listed here are 11 T cell receptor beta chains from one sample, sequenced in a study of T-cell memory formation after mild COVID-19. Via MiXCR, TCRdb re-called the 5' RACE reads, giving one row per CDR3 protein. Among about 500,000 distinct CDR3 sequences listed, about a fifth were seen once. The sequencing input was PBMCs or a T cell subset sorted from them (not recorded which). These receptors were taken from an adult woman who had mild COVID-19 (a few samples of this study predate the infection). Cell type and time point are not known.

This clonotype was seen a few times. The chain joins TRBV29-1 to TRBJ2-7, with TRBD2 matching 7 bases. V was pared by 0 bases and J by 2 bases, with 1 base of the junction left unmatched. The CDR3 has 13 amino acids. CDR1 and CDR2 from the germline V gene are SQVTM and ANQGSEA. This CDR3 is CSVEDGRAYEQYF. The CDR3 DNA sequence: TGCAGCGTTGAAGATGGGAGGGCCTACGAGCAGTACTTC.

This clonotype was found many times. This rearrangement joins TRBV6-2 or TRBV6-3 to TRBJ1-5, with D unclear. Germline-derived CDR1 and CDR2 are MNHEY and SVGEGT. This CDR3 has 12 residues. Trimming removed 6 bases from V and 0 bases from J, with 3 bases in between. DNA of the CDR3: TGTGCCAGCAGAATTAGCAATCAGCCCCAGCATTTT. Amino acids: CASRISNQPQHF.

This clonotype was counted between two and nine times. This rearrangement joins TRBV20-1 to TRBJ2-1, with 10 bases matching TRBD2. The CDR3 is 14 residues long. The V and J ends lost 3 bases and 8 bases, in that order; junction bases with no gene match: 7. Germline CDR1 reads DFQATT; CDR2 reads SNEGSKA (reference sequence). The CDR3 nucleotides are TGCAGTGCTAGCTCAGCGGGGGGGTCCTATGAGCAGTTCTTC. It codes for CSASSAGGSYEQFF.

The sample holds a few counts of this clonotype. The V call is TRBV5-5, the J call TRBJ2-3; 8 bases map to TRBD2. This CDR3 has 16 residues. CDR1 is SGHKS and CDR2 is YYEKEE in the germline V gene (reference sequence). The V and J ends lost 0 bases and 9 bases, in that order; junction bases with no gene match: 12. The CDR3 loop reads CASSLAPRSGRRTQYF. CDR3 sequence (DNA): TGTGCCAGCAGCTTGGCCCCCCGAAGCGGGAGACGCACGCAGTATTTT. The full variable domain, rest sourced from reference TRBV5-5 and TRBJ2-3, is DAGVTQSPTHLIKTRGQQVTLRCSPISGHKSVSWYQQVLGQGPQFIFQYYEKEERGRGNFPDRFSARQFPNYSSELNVNALLLGDSALYLCASSLAPRSGRRTQYFGPGTRLTVL.

The chain uses TRBV4-1 and TRBJ2-2; no firm D call. The CDR3 runs 18 residues. Germline CDR1 reads MGHRA; CDR2 reads YSYEKL. V was cut by 1 base and J by 3 bases, with 18 bases left in between. CDR3 bases: TGCGCCAGCAGCCAAGGGGGTCTCGCCAACATCGACACCGGGGAGCTGTTTTTT. Its translation is CASSQGGLANIDTGELFF.

This sequence joins TRBV3-1 and TRBJ1-1, with a tentative D call TRBD1 (5 bases). Trimming stripped 1 base from V and 2 bases from J, with 11 bases between. The CDR3 is 15 amino acids. Germline V gene data show CDR1 as LGHDT and CDR2 as YNNKEL (reference sequence). In nucleotides, the CDR3 is TGTGCCAGCAGCCAAGGGGGCAGGTTCAACACTGAAGCTTTCTTT. Protein: CASSQGGRFNTEAFF. Full variable domain (outside the CDR3, taken from reference TRBV3-1 and TRBJ1-1): DTAVSQTPKYLVTQMGNDKSIKCEQNLGHDTMYWYKQDSKKFLKIMFSYNNKELIINETVPNRFSPKSPDKAHLNLHINSLELGDSAVYFCASSQGGRFNTEAFFGQGTRLTVV.

This clonotype was counted only a few times. This chain links TRBV12-3 or TRBV12-4 with TRBJ2-3; 8 nucleotides match TRBD2. The V and J ends lost 3 bases and 3 bases, in that order; junction bases with no gene match: 5. The CDR3 has 15 residues. The DNA of the CDR3 is TGTGCCAGCAGTTTTGCGGGGGGCTGGACAGATACGCAGTATTTT. Translating gives CASSFAGGWTDTQYF.

This clonotype was observed a handful of times. The rearrangement joins TRBV27 to TRBJ1-4; no clear D gene. V shed 2 bases and J shed 7 bases, with 11 bases lying between them. Germline CDR1 is MNHEY and CDR2 is SMNVEV (reference sequence). The CDR3 has 14 residues. CDR3 protein: CASSLDLRVEKLFF. CDR3 sequence (DNA): TGTGCCAGCAGTTTAGACCTCCGGGTTGAAAAACTGTTTTTT.

This clonotype has at least ten counts. The chain couples TRBV18 to TRBJ2-2; unclear D gene. Trimming left V 3 bases short and J 5 bases short, with 10 bases between. The germline CDR1 and CDR2 sequences are KGHSH and LQKENI. This CDR3 comprises 14 residues. The chain's CDR3 is CASSPREGTGELFF. Written as DNA, the CDR3 is TGTGCCAGCTCACCTCGCGAAGGAACCGGGGAGCTGTTTTTT.

This clonotype appeared a few times. This chain uses TRBV20-1 with TRBJ2-5; 14 bases fit TRBD2. The trim removed 3 bases at V and 5 bases at J, leaving 2 bases unmatched. This CDR3 is built from 14 residues. In germline, CDR1 is DFQATT, CDR2 SNEGSKA (reference sequence). CDR3: CSARTSGGGETQYF. The DNA for the CDR3 is TGCAGTGCTAGGACTAGCGGGGGGGGTGAGACCCAGTACTTC.

V and J are TRBV20-1 and TRBJ2-7; TRBD1 might be the D (5 bases). The CDR3 extends over 13 amino acids. Trimming took 4 bases from V and 5 from J, leaving 15 bases between them. Germline CDR1 and CDR2: DFQATT and SNEGSKA (reference sequence). CDR3 amino acids: CSATARAPNEQYF. CDR3 nucleotide sequence: TGCAGTGCTACGGCCAGGGCGCCCAACGAGCAGTACTTC.